These 11 T cell receptor beta chains were all obtained from the same sample, sequenced in a study of cytomegalovirus exposure and HLA in healthy donors. 13 Jbeta primers and 60 Vbeta primers were used for the PCR. Libraries were prepared by immunoSEQ multiplex PCR; TCRdb keeps only in-frame clonotypes and omits some of them. The profile shows about 130,000 clones, 75% to 85% of them singletons. The specimen was PBMCs. These receptor sequences come from a man between 25 and 39 years old in good health and CMV-seronegative.

The chain couples TRBV4-3 to TRBJ2-1; no definite D call. CDR1 is LGHNA and CDR2 is YSLEER in the germline V gene. The CDR3 totals 17 residues. Trimming removed 0 bases at V and 3 bases at J, with 15 bases between. The CDR3 region is CASSQDRRPPLYNEQFF. CDR3 DNA sequence: TGCGCCAGCAGCCAAGATAGGAGACCACCCCTCTACAATGAGCAGTTCTTC.

V and J are TRBV9 and TRBJ2-7, with D perhaps matching TRBD2 (6 bases). The germline V gene encodes CDR1 SGDLS and CDR2 YYNGEE. V dropped 2 bases and J dropped 1 base, with 16 bases sitting between them. The CDR3 has 16 amino acids. In DNA, the CDR3 is TGTGCCAGCAGCGTCCTTTGGCGGGGTTCTTCCTACGAGCAGTACTTC. Encoded protein: CASSVLWRGSSYEQYF.

The chain carries TRBV6-5 and TRBJ2-3; possibly TRBD1 for D (5 bases). This CDR3 spans 15 amino acids. CDR1 MNHEY and CDR2 SVGAGI come from the germline V gene. V was trimmed by 2 bases and J by 2 bases, leaving 11 bases between them. The CDR3 is CASSYDQGNTDTQYF. In DNA, the CDR3 is TGTGCCAGCAGTTACGACCAGGGCAACACAGATACGCAGTATTTT.

This clone was observed a few times. The sample has other DNA sequences that encode this CDR3 too. The chain links TRBV15 to TRBJ2-7; D may be TRBD2 (6 bases). With 5 bases removed from V and 3 bases from J, the gap between germline ends came to 17 bases. There are 15 residues in the CDR3. Germline V gene data show CDR1 as LNHNV and CDR2 as YYDKDF (reference sequence). CDR3 protein: CATSSWSRRDYEQYF. In DNA, the CDR3 is TGTGCCACCAGCTCCTGGTCTCGGCGGGACTACGAGCAGTACTTC.

CDR3: CASRWSGGDHEQYF. CDR3 nucleotide sequence: TGTGCCAGTCGGTGGTCGGGGGGGGACCACGAGCAGTACTTC. J is TRBJ2-7 and V is TRBV27; 8 nucleotides match TRBD2. The germline CDR1 and CDR2 sequences are MNHEY and SMNVEV (reference sequence). This CDR3 contains 14 residues. The trim removed 9 bases at V and 5 bases at J, leaving 12 bases unmatched.

Here the CDR3 reads CSVEVLAGGTDTQYF. Written as DNA, the CDR3 is TGCAGCGTTGAAGTTCTAGCAGGGGGCACAGATACGCAGTATTTT. The genes are TRBV29-1 and TRBJ2-3, with D possibly TRBD1 on 6 matching bases. This CDR3 contains 15 residues. The V and J ends lost 1 base and 1 base respectively, with 12 bases between them. Germline V lookup: CDR1 SQVTM, CDR2 ANQGSEA.

The rearrangement uses TRBV7-2 and TRBJ2-1; D call uncertain. The CDR3 is made up of 15 amino acids. With 5 bases removed from V and 5 bases from J, the gap between germline ends came to 16 bases. CDR1 SGHTA and CDR2 FQGNSA come from the germline V gene. CDR3 DNA sequence: TGTGCCAGCAGCACTACACCTAGGAAGAACAATGAGCAGTTCTTC. Translating it yields CASSTTPRKNNEQFF.

This clone has a handful of counts. The chain recombines TRBV29-1 with TRBJ1-4; possible D gene TRBD1, 5 bases. The germline V gene has CDR1 SQVTM and CDR2 ANQGSEA. The CDR3 is 14 residues long. Trimming pared 6 bases from V and 11 bases from J, leaving 22 bases between. CDR3 residues: CSVAENGGRAKLFF. Here the CDR3 DNA reads TGCAGCGTCGCCGAAAATGGTGGCAGGGCCAAACTGTTTTTT.

V is TRBV21-1 and J is TRBJ2-3; the table calls TRBD1, which could not be checked here. TRBV21-1 is termed a pseudogene. The CDR3 contains 16 residues. CDR3 bases: TGTGCCAGCATCGACCCGTGGGCCACGCCCGCAGATACGCAGTATTTT. This gives the protein CASIDPWATPADTQYF.

CDR3 sequence reads: CADQYGQGSHEQYF. In DNA, the CDR3 is TGTGCCGACCAATACGGACAGGGTTCCCACGAGCAGTACTTC. The V call is TRBV5-8, the J call TRBJ2-5; TRBD1 matches 8 bases. The J call may be in error: the DNA end matches TRBJ2-7 better. Germline CDR1 is SGHTS and CDR2 is YDEGEE. This CDR3 is built from 14 residues.

The genes are TRBV9 and TRBJ2-7; TRBD1 might be the D (6 bases). In germline, CDR1 is SGDLS, CDR2 YYNGEE. Trimming pared 3 bases from V and 6 bases from J, leaving 13 bases between. The CDR3 consists of 13 residues. The CDR3 sequence: CASSAVGAGEQYF. As DNA, the CDR3 is TGTGCCAGCAGCGCGGTGGGGGCGGGCGAGCAGTACTTC.